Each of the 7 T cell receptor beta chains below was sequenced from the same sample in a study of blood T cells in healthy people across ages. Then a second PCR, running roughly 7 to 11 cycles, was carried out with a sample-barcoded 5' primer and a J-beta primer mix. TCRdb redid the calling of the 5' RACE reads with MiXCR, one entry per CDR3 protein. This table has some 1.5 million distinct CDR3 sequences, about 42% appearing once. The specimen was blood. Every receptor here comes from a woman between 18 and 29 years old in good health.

In DNA form, the CDR3 reads TGCAGTGCTCAACAGGGGCATAGCAATCAGCCCCAGCATTTT. The encoded protein is CSAQQGHSNQPQHF. This chain uses TRBV20-1 with TRBJ1-5, with 7 bases that match TRBD1. From germline, CDR1 is DFQATT and CDR2 SNEGSKA (reference sequence). The CDR3 sequence is 14 residues long. J gave up 0 bases and V 5 bases, and 4 bases lay outside the gene matches.

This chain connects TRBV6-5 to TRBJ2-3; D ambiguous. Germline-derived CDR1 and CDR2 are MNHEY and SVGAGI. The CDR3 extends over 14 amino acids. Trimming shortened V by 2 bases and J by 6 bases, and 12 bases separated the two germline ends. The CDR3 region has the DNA TGTGCCAGCAGTTACCTCGCCAAGCCGGATACGCAGTATTTT. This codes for CASSYLAKPDTQYF.

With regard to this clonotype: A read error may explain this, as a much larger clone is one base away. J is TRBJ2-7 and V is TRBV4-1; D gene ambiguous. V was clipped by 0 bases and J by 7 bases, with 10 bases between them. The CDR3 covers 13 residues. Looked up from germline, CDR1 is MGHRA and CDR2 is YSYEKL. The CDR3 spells CASSQDMADEQYF. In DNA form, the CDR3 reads TGCGCCAGCAGCCAAGACATGGCCGATGAGCAGTACTTC.

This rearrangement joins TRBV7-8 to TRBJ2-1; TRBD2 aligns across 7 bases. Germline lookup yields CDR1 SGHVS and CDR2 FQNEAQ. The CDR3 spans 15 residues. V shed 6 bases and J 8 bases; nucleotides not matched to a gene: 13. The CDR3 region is CASRSNSGERYEQFF. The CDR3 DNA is TGTGCCAGCAGGTCTAACAGCGGGGAGCGCTATGAGCAGTTCTTC. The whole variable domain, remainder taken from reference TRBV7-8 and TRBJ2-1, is GAGVSQSPRYKVAKRGQDVALRCDPISGHVSLFWYQQALGQGPEFLTYFQNEAQLDKSGLPSDRFFAERPEGSVSTLKIQRTQQEDSAVYLCASRSNSGERYEQFFGPGTRLTVL.

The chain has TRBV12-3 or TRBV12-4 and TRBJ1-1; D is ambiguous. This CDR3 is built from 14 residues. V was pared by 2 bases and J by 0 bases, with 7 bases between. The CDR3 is CASSLQHLNTEAFF. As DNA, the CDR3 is TGTGCCAGCAGTTTACAACATTTGAACACTGAAGCTTTCTTT.

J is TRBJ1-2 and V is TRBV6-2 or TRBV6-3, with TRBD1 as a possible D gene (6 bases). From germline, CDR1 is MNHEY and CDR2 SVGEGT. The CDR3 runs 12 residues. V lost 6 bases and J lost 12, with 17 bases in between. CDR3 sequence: CASSLRDTANTF. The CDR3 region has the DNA TGTGCCAGCAGCCTAAGGGACACGGCCAACACCTTC.

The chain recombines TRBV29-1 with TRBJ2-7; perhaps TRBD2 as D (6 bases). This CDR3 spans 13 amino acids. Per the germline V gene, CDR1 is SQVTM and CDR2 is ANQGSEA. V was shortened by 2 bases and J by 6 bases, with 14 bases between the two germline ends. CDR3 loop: CSVELLLGGEQYF. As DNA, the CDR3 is TGCAGCGTTGAACTACTCTTGGGGGGCGAGCAGTACTTC.